This T cell receptor (beta chain) originates from a study of Graves' ophthalmopathy and Graves' hyperthyroidism. Findings and limits, study-wide: Sensitivity of about 70% and specificity of less than 85% were achieved by the model that predicted ophthalmopathy progression. In blood, most expanded thyroid clonotypes above 0.001 frequency were also detected.

The study amplified TCR beta CDR3 regions using RNA transcripts. First-round RT-PCR employed HTBI primers, with a second-round multiplex PCR after it. TCRdb reprocessed the multiplex PCR reads with MiXCR, giving one entry per CDR3 protein. Seen here are 300,000 to 400,000 distinct CDR3 sequences, about 18% observed once, and the top ten hold 2.4%. To note about this clonotype: Its antigen remains unknown.

There are 15 residues in the CDR3. Germline trimming cut 4 bases from V and 5 bases from J; bases unmatched to any gene: 13. From germline, CDR1 is DFQATT and CDR2 SNEGSKA (reference sequence). The hyperthyroidism patients had a new diagnosis of under 2 months' duration and were aged 18 to 65. The chain employs TRBV20-1 and TRBJ2-7; 8 positions agree with TRBD2. This receptor was obtained from an adult woman with stable Graves' hyperthyroidism. Sample: peripheral blood. CDR3 coding DNA: TGCAGTGCTATAGCCGGGACTAGGGGGATTCACGAGCAGTACTTC. Residues: CSAIAGTRGIHEQYF.